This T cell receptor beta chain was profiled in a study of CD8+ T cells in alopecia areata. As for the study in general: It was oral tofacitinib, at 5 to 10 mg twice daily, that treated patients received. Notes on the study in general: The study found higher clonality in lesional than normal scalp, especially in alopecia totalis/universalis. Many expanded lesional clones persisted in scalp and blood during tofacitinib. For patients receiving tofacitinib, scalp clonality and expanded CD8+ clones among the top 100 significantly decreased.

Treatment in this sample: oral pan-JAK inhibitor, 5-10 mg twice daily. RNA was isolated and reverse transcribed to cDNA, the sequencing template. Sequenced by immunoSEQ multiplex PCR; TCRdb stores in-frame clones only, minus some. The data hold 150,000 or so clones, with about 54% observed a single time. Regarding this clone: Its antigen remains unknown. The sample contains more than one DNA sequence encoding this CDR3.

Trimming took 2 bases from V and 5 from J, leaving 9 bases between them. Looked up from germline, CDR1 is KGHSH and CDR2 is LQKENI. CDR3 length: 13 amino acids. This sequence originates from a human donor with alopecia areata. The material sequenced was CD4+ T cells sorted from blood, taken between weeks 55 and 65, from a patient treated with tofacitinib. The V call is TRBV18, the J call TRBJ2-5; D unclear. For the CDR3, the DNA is TGTGCCAGCTCACCATTCGGATCCGAGACCCAGTACTTC. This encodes CASSPFGSETQYF.